Below, one T cell receptor beta chain is given with its context. Its antigen remains unidentified. The sample originates from a study of CD4 T cells in relation to SARS-CoV-2 and coronaviruses. The CDR3 covers 14 residues. Germline CDR1 MGHDK, CDR2 SYGVNS. V shed 6 bases and J 7 bases; nucleotides not matched to a gene: 3. Before the COVID-19 pandemic, during about 2011-2018, CD4+ T cells were taken from unexposed donors. Isolation of CD4+ T cells took place after about 9 days in culture. Using immunoSEQ multiplex PCR, the repertoire was profiled, and TCRdb retains in-frame clones only, with some absent. The sample carries approximately 27,000 clones, roughly 70% recorded once.

The TCR comes from a human donor in good health. The chain recombines TRBV25-1 with TRBJ1-6; TRBD1 aligns across 10 bases. Sequenced: CD4+ T cells from PBMCs, cultured in vitro. CDR3 nucleotide sequence: TGTGCCAGCAGAGAGGACAGGGGGAATTCACCCCTCCACTTT. This codes for CASREDRGNSPLHF.